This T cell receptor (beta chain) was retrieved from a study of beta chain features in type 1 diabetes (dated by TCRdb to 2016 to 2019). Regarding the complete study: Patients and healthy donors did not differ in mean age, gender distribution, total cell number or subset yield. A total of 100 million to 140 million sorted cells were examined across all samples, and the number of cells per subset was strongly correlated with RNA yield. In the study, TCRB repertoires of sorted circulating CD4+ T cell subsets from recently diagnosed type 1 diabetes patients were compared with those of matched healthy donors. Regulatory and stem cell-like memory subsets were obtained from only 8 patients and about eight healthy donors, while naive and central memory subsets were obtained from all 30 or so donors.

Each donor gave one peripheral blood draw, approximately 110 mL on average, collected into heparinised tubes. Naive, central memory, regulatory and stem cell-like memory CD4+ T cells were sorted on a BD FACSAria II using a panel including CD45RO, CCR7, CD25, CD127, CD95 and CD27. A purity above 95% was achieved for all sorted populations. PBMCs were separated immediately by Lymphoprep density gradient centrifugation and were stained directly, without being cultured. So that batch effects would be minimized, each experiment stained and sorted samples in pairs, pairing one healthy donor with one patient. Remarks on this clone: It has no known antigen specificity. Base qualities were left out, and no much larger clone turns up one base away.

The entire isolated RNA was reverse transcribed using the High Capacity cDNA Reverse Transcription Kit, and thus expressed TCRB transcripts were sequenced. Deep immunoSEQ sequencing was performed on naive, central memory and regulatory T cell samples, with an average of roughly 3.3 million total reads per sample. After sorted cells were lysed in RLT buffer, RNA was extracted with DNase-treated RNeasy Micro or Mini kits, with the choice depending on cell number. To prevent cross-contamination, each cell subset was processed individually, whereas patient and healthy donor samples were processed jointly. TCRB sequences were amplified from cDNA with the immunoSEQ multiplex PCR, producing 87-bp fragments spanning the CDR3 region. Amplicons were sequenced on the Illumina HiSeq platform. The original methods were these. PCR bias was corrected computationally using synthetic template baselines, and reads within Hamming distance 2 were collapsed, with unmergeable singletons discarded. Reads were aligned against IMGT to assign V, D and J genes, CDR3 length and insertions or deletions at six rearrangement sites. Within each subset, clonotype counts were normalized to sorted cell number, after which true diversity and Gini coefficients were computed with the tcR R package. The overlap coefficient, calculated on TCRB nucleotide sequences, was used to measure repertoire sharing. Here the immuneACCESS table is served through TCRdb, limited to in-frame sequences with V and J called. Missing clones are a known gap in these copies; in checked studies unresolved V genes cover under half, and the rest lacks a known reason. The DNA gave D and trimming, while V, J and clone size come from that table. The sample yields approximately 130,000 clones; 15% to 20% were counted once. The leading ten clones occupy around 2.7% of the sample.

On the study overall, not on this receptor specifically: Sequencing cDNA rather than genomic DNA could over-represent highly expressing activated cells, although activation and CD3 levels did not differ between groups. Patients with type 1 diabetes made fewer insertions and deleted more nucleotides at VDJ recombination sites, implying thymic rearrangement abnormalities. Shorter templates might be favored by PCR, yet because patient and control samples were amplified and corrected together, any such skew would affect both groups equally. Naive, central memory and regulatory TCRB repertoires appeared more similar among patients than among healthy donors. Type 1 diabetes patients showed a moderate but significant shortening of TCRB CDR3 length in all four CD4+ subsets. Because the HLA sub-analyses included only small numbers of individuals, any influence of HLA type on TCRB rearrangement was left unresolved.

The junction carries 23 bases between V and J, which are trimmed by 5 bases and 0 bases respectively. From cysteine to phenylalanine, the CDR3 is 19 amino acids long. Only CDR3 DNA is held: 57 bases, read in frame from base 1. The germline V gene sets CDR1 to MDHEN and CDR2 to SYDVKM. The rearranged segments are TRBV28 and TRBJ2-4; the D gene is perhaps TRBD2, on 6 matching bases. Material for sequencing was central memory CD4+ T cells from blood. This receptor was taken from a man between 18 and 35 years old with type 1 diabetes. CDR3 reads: CASSPPTGRPPIAKNIQYF. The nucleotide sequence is TGTGCCAGCAGTCCCCCGACGGGGAGGCCGCCTATAGCCAAAAACATTCAGTACTTC. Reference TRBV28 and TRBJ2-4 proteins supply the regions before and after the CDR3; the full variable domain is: DVKVTQSSRYLVKRTGEKVFLECVQDMDHENMFWYRQDPGLGLRLIYFSYDVKMKEKGDIPEGYSVSREKKERFSLILESASTNQTSMYLCASSPPTGRPPIAKNIQYFGAGTRLSVL.